This T cell receptor beta chain appears in the sequencing data of a study of cytomegalovirus exposure and HLA in healthy donors. This CDR3 contains 13 residues. The germline V and J ends were trimmed by 6 bases and 1 base, with 8 bases remaining between them. The V gene's germline CDR1 is MNHNY and CDR2 SVGAGI (reference sequence). Study-level results: It was reported that TCR beta sequences correctly inferred the HLA-A and HLA-B alleles for most subjects.

Healthy donors of bone marrow made up the group. Details on this clone: The antigen is not known.

Primers included in the PCR were 60 Vbeta and 13 Jbeta primers. TCRdb keeps only in-frame clones here, not all; method: immunoSEQ multiplex PCR. There are over 30,000 clones in the sample; 86% occur only once, and over 10% lies in the top ten. The gene calls are TRBV6-6 and TRBJ2-3, with D unresolved. This receptor was identified in a woman in her forties in good health and CMV-seropositive. The sequenced material came from PBMCs. The DNA of the CDR3 is TGTGCCAGCAGCGGCAGGCGCACAGATACGCAGTATTTT. The encoded protein is CASSGRRTDTQYF.